The 13 T cell receptor beta chains given below trace back to one sample, sequenced in a study of cytomegalovirus exposure and HLA in healthy donors. It was with 60 Vbeta and 13 Jbeta primers that the PCR ran. TCRdb's table, derived via immunoSEQ multiplex PCR, lists solely in-frame clones and lacks some. The sample includes over 150,000 clones, about 73% seen only once; the top ten take less than 15%. The sequenced sample consisted of PBMCs. Every receptor here comes from a woman in her forties or fifties in good health and CMV-seropositive.

The V and J genes are TRBV7-9 and TRBJ2-5, with 8 nucleotides matching TRBD2. CDR3 size: 16 residues. J gave up 0 bases and V 6 bases, and 9 bases lay outside the gene matches. Germline CDR1 and CDR2: SEHNR and FQNEAQ (reference sequence). The CDR3, as DNA: TGTGCCAGCAGTCGTCCCGGGGGGGCTGACCAAGAGACCCAGTACTTC. This encodes CASSRPGGADQETQYF.

The chain is built from TRBV6-1 and TRBJ2-3; D unclear. The ends were cut back, 3 bases at V and 2 bases at J, with 6 bases in the middle. The CDR3 is 13 amino acids. Germline lookup yields CDR1 MNHNS and CDR2 SASEGT. CDR3 nucleotide sequence: TGTGCCAGCAGTGACCGCTACACAGATACGCAGTATTTT. Its protein is CASSDRYTDTQYF.

This clone has a handful of counts. The rearrangement links TRBV18 to TRBJ2-1, with TRBD2 matching over 10 bases. Germline loops: CDR1 KGHSH, CDR2 LQKENI. With V trimmed by 6 bases and J by 0 bases, 5 bases remained unmatched. This CDR3 spans 16 amino acids. The CDR3 coding sequence is TGTGCCAGCTCCGGGACTAGCGTTACCTCCTACAATGAGCAGTTCTTC. Encoded protein: CASSGTSVTSYNEQFF.

V usage is TRBV5-1 and J usage is TRBJ2-5, with a tentative D call TRBD1 (5 bases). The tail of the sequence fits TRBJ2-7 better, so the J call may be wrong. Germline V lookup: CDR1 SGHRS, CDR2 YFSETQ. The CDR3 is 13 residues long. The CDR3 region is CASSSAGPYEQYF. CDR3 in DNA: TGCGCCAGCAGCTCTGCAGGGCCCTACGAGCAGTACTTC.

The chain couples TRBV5-1 to TRBJ1-6; no reliable D call. The CDR3 covers 14 residues. The V end was cut by 4 bases, the J end by 7 bases, with 12 bases between. CDR1 and CDR2 from the germline V gene are SGHRS and YFSETQ. The CDR3 DNA follows: TGCGCCAGCAGCCCCGGGGAGGGAAATTCACCCCTCCACTTT. This sequence encodes CASSPGEGNSPLHF.

The V and J genes are TRBV7-3 and TRBJ2-5; D perhaps matches TRBD1 (7 bases). The CDR3 covers 13 residues. CDR1 is SGHTA and CDR2 is FQGTGA in the germline V gene. Trimming pared 3 bases from V and 4 bases from J, leaving 9 bases between. This chain's CDR3 is CASSFQGGETQYF. CDR3 in DNA: TGTGCCAGCAGCTTTCAGGGGGGAGAGACCCAGTACTTC.

The CDR3 here is CASSIRQGRGTDTQYF. CDR3 nucleotide sequence: TGTGCCAGCAGCATCCGACAGGGAAGGGGCACAGATACGCAGTATTTT. The V call is TRBV9, the J call TRBJ2-3; TRBD1 agrees at 7 bases. Trimming removed 4 bases from V and 1 base from J; junction bases left unmatched: 9. CDR1 SGDLS and CDR2 YYNGEE come from the germline V gene. CDR3 size: 16 residues.

There are a few counts of this clone. The chain combines TRBV6-5 with TRBJ1-1; D gene unclear. Germline CDR1 is MNHEY and CDR2 is SVGAGI. Trimming took 2 bases from V and 8 from J, leaving 6 bases between them. The CDR3 is made up of 11 amino acids. The chain's CDR3 is CASSYESEAFF. CDR3 DNA sequence: TGTGCCAGCAGTTACGAGTCAGAAGCTTTCTTT.

The V and J genes are TRBV2 and TRBJ2-3, with TRBD1 as a possible D gene (5 bases). CDR1 SNHLY and CDR2 FYNNEI come from the germline V gene. V was shortened by 6 bases and J by 2 bases, with 9 bases between the two germline ends. CDR3 length equals 13 residues. The DNA of the CDR3 is TGTGCCAGCAGGGTCAGGGTCACAGATACGCAGTATTTT. It is translated as CASRVRVTDTQYF.

V is TRBV6-5 and J is TRBJ1-1; 7 bases are shared with TRBD1. CDR1 and CDR2 from the germline V gene are MNHEY and SVGAGI. J lost 0 bases, V lost 6 bases, and 4 bases had no gene match. The CDR3 contains 14 residues. The CDR3 DNA follows: TGTGCCAGCAGACAGACAGGGATGAACACTGAAGCTTTCTTT. Amino acids: CASRQTGMNTEAFF.

This chain connects TRBV7-8 to TRBJ2-5; D might be TRBD1 (7 bases). Deletions cut 4 bases from V and 2 bases from J, with 17 bases between. This CDR3 contains 16 residues. In germline, CDR1 is SGHVS, CDR2 FQNEAQ. The CDR3 region has the DNA TGTGCCAGCAGCTCGACCAGGGGGGCTAAGCAAGAGACCCAGTACTTC. It encodes CASSSTRGAKQETQYF.

On this clone: One end of the junction varies from germline; a read error may be responsible. The V call is TRBV7-9, the J call TRBJ2-2; 10 bases agree with TRBD1. The CDR3 contains 17 residues. Germline-derived CDR1 and CDR2 are SEHNR and FQNEAQ (reference sequence). The DNA of the CDR3 is TGTGCCAGCGGCTTAATAAGGACAGGGGGGTACACCGGGGAGCTGTTTTTT. Its protein product is CASGLIRTGGYTGELFF.

The chain links TRBV19 to TRBJ1-4; possible D gene TRBD1, 6 bases. CDR1 and CDR2 from the germline V gene are LNHDA and SQIVND (reference sequence). The CDR3 contains 14 residues. Deletions cut 7 bases from V and 5 bases from J, with 14 bases between. This chain's CDR3 is CASTTTGYNEKLFF. In nucleotides, the CDR3 is TGTGCCAGTACTACGACAGGTTACAATGAAAAACTGTTTTTT.